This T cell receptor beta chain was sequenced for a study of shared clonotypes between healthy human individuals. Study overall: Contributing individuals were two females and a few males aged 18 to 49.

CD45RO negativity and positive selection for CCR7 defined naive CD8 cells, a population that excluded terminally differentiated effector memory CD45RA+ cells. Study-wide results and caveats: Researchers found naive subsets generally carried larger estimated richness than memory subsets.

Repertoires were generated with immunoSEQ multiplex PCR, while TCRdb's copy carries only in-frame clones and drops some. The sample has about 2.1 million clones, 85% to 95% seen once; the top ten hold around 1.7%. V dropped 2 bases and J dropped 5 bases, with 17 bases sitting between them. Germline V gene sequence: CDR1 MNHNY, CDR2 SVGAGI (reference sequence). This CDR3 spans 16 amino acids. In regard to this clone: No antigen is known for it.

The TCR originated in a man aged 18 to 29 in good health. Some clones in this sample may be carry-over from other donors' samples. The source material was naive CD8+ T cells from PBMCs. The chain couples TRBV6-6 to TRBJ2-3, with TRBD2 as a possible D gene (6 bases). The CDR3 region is CASSYGGSGAIDTQYF. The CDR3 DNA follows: TGTGCCAGCAGTTACGGGGGTAGCGGAGCCATAGATACGCAGTATTTT.